This T cell receptor (beta chain) was documented in a study of vaccination and CD4 T cells after COVID-19. Background on the study: Convalescent patients gave post-COVID blood a median approximately 94 days post-diagnosis, range 35 to 161. Cultures designated as controls were supplied with a CEFX pool, an HIV-1 Nef pool, or no peptide.

By its share, this clonotype is medium-sized. What it binds is not known. Germline CDR1 and CDR2: ENHRY and SYGVKD. This CDR3 region has 16 residues. J was trimmed by 2 bases and V by 2 bases; bases with no gene match: 8. Documented treatment: approximately 10-day PBMC culture with coronavirus spike peptide pools or control peptides (ViraFEST assay). In the ViraFEST assay, peptide-pool expansion preceded TCR sequencing of expanded clonotypes. The Oncomine TCR Beta short-read assay sequenced DNA from cultured CD4+ T cells. From CD4+ T cells that had been cultured, genomic DNA was extracted. Each CDR3 protein gets one entry after TCRdb re-called the PCR reads with MiXCR. The sample lists 10,000 or so distinct CDR3 sequences, roughly 59% occurring once.

The V and J genes are TRBV10-3 and TRBJ2-7; 8 nucleotides match TRBD2. The source of this sequence is a human donor who had recovered from COVID-19. The sample taken for sequencing was CD4+ T cells from blood, cultured in vitro. The CDR3 spells CAISEGRAGAAYEQYF. The CDR3 DNA reads TGTGCCATCAGTGAGGGGCGAGCGGGAGCGGCCTACGAGCAGTACTTC.